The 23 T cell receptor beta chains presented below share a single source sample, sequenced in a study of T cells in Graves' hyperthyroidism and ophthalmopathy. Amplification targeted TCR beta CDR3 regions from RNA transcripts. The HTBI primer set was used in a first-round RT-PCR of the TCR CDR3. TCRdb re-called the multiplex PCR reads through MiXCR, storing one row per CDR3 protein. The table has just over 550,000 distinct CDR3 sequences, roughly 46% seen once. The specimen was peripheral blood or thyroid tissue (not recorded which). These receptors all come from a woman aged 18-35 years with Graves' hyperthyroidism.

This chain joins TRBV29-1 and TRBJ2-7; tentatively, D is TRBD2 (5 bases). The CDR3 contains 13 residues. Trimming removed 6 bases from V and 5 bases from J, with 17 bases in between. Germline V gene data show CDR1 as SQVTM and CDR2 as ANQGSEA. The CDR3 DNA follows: TGCAGCGTAGAATCAACGGGGTCCCACGAGCAGTACTTC. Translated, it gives CSVESTGSHEQYF.

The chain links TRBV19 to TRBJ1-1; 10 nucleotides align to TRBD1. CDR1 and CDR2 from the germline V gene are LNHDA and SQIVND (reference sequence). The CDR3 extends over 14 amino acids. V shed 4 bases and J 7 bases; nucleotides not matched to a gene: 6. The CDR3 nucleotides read TGTGCCAGTAGTACGACAGGGGGCATTATTGAAGCTTTCTTT. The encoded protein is CASSTTGGIIEAFF. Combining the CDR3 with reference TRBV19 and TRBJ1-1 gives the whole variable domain DGGITQSPKYLFRKEGQNVTLSCEQNLNHDAMYWYRQDPGQGLRLIYYSQIVNDFQKGDIAEGYSVSREKKESFPLTVTSAQKNPTAFYLCASSTTGGIIEAFFGQGTRLTVV.

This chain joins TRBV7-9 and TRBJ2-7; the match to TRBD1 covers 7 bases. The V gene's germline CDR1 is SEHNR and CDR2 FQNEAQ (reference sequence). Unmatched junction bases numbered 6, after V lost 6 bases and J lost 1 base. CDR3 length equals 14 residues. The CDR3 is CASRAGTDSYEQYF. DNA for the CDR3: TGTGCCAGCAGAGCCGGGACAGATTCCTACGAGCAGTACTTC.

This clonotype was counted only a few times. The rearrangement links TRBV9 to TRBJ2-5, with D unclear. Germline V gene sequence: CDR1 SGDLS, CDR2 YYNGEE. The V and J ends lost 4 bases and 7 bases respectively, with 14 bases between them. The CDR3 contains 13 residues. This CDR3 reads CASSPSGHGTQYF. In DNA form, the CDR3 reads TGTGCCAGCAGCCCATCCGGGCACGGGACCCAGTACTTC.

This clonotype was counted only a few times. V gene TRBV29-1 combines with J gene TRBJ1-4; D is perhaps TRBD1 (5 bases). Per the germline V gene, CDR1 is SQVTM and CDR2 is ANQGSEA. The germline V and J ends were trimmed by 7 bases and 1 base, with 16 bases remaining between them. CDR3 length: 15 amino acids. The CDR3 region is CSGRGGEETNEKLFF. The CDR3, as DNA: TGCAGCGGACGGGGAGGGGAGGAAACTAATGAAAAACTGTTTTTT.

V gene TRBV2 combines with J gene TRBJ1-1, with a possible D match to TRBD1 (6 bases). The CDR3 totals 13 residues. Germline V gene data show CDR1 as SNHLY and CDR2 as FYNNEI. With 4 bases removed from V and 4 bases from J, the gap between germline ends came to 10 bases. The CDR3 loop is CASSVRGTTEAFF. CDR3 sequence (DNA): TGTGCCAGCAGTGTCAGGGGTACCACTGAAGCTTTCTTT.

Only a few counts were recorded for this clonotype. In nucleotides, the CDR3 is TGTGCCAGCAGTTTGCGGGACAGGGGGCTCGATGGCTACACCTTC. Translating gives CASSLRDRGLDGYTF. The V and J genes are TRBV7-8 and TRBJ1-2, with 12 bases lining up with TRBD1. This CDR3 is built from 15 residues. CDR1 SGHVS and CDR2 FQNEAQ come from the germline V gene. Trimming removed 6 bases from V and 6 bases from J; junction bases left unmatched: 8.

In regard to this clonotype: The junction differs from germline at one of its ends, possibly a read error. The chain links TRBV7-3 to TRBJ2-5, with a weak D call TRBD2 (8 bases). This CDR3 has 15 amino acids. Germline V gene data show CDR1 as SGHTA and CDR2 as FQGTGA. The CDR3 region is CAGSLREGAVETQYF. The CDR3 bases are TGTGCCGGCAGCCTCCGGGAGGGGGCCGTAGAGACCCAGTACTTC.

CDR3 residues: CASSPGTYSGNTIYF. In nucleotides, the CDR3 is TGTGCCAGCAGCCCAGGAACTTACTCTGGAAACACCATATATTTT. This chain links TRBV7-9 with TRBJ1-3; D unresolved. Trimming left V 5 bases short and J 0 bases short, with 11 bases between. Germline V lookup: CDR1 SEHNR, CDR2 FQNEAQ (reference sequence). The length of the CDR3 is 15 residues.

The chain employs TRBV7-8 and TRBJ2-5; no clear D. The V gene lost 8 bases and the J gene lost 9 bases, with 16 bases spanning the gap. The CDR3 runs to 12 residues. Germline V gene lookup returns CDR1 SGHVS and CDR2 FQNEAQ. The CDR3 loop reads CASLGWADAQYF. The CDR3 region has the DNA TGTGCCAGCCTCGGGTGGGCAGACGCCCAGTACTTC. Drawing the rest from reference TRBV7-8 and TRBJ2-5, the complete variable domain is GAGVSQSPRYKVAKRGQDVALRCDPISGHVSLFWYQQALGQGPEFLTYFQNEAQLDKSGLPSDRFFAERPEGSVSTLKIQRTQQEDSAVYLCASLGWADAQYFGPGTRLLVL.

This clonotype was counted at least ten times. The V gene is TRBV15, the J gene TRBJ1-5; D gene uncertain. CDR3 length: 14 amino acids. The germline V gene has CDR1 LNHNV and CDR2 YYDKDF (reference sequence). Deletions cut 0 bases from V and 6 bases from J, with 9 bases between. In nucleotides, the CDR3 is TGTGCCACCAGCAGAGATAGGCCGGGTCAGCCCCAGCATTTT. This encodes CATSRDRPGQPQHF.

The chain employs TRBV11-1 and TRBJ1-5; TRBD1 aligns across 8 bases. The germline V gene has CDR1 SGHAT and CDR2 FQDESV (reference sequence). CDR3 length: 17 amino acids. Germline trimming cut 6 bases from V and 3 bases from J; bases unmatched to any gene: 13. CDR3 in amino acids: CASSYPSDRANNQPQHF. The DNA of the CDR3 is TGTGCCAGCAGTTACCCTTCGGACAGGGCTAACAATCAGCCCCAGCATTTT. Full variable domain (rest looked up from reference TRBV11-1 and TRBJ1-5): EAEVAQSPRYKITEKSQAVAFWCDPISGHATLYWYRQILGQGPELLVQFQDESVVDDSQLPKDRFSAERLKGVDSTLKIQPAELGDSAMYLCASSYPSDRANNQPQHFGDGTRLSIL.

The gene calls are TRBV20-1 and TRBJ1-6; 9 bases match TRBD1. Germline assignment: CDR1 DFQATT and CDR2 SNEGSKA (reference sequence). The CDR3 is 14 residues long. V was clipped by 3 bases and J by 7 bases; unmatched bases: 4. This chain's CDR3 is CSASGTGRNSPLHF. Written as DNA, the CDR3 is TGCAGTGCTAGCGGGACAGGGCGGAATTCACCCCTCCACTTT.

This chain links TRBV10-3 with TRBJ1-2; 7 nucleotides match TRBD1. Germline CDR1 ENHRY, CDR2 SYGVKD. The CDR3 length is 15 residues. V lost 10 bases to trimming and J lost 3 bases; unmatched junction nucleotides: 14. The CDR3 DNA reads TGTGCCAGCAGCCTCCTCGACAGGGTATACTATGGCTACACCTTC. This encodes CASSLLDRVYYGYTF.

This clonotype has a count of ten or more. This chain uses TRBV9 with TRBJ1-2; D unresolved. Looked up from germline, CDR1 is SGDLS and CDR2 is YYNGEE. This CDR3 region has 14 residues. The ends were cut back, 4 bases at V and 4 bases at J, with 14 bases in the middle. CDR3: CASSHPGWGYGYTF. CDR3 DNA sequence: TGTGCCAGCAGCCACCCAGGCTGGGGCTATGGCTACACCTTC. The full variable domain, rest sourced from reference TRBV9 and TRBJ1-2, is DSGVTQTPKHLITATGQRVTLRCSPRSGDLSVYWYQQSLDQGLQFLIQYYNGEERAKGNILERFSAQQFPDLHSELNLSSLELGDSALYFCASSHPGWGYGYTFGSGTRLTVV.

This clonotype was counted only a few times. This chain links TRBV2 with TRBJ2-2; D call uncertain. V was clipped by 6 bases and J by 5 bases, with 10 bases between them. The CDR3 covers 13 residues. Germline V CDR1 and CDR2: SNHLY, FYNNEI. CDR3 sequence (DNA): TGTGCCAGCAGAGCTGGACGGACCGGGGAGCTGTTTTTT. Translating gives CASRAGRTGELFF.

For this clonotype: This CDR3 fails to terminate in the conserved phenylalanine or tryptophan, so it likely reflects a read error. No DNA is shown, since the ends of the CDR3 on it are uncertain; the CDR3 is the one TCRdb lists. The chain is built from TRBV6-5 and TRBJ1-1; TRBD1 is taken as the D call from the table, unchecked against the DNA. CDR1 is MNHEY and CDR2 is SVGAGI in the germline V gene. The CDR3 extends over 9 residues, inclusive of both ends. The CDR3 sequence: CASSSRGNY.

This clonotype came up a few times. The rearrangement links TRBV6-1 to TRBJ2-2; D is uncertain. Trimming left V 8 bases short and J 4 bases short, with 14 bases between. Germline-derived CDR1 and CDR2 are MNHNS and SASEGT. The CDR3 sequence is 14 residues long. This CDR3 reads CASSEHGSTGELFF. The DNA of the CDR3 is TGTGCCAGCTCGGAGCATGGGTCCACCGGGGAGCTGTTTTTT.

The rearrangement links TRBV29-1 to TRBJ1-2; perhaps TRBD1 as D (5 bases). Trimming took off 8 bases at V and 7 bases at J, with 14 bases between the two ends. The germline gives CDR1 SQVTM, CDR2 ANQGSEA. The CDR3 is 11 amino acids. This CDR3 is CSLSGDGGYTF. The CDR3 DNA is TGCAGCCTTTCCGGGGACGGTGGCTACACCTTC.

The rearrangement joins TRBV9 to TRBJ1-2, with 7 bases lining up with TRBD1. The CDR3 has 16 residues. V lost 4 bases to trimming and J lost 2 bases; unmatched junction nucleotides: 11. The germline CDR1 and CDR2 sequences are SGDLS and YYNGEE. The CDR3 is CASSFGTESPNYGYTF. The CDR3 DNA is TGTGCCAGCAGCTTCGGGACAGAAAGTCCAAACTATGGCTACACCTTC. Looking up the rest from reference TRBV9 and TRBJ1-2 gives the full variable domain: DSGVTQTPKHLITATGQRVTLRCSPRSGDLSVYWYQQSLDQGLQFLIQYYNGEERAKGNILERFSAQQFPDLHSELNLSSLELGDSALYFCASSFGTESPNYGYTFGSGTRLTVV.

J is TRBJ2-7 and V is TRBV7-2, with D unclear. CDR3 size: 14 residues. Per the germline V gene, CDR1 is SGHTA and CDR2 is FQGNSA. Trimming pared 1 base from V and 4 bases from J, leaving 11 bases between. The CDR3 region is CASSLVWGSYEQYF. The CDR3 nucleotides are TGTGCCAGCAGCTTAGTTTGGGGTAGTTACGAGCAGTACTTC.

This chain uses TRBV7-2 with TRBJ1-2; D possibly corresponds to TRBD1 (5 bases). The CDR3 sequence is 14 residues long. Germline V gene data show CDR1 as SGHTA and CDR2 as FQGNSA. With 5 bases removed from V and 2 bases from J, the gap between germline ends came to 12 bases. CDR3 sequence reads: CASSRGTSNYGYTF. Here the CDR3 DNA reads TGTGCCAGCAGCCGGGGGACGTCGAACTATGGCTACACCTTC.

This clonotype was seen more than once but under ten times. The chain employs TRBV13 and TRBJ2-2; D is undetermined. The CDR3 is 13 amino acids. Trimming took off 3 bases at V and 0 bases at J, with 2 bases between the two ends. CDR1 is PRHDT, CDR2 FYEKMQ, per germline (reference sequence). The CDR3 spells CASSFANTGELFF. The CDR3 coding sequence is TGTGCCAGCAGCTTCGCGAACACCGGGGAGCTGTTTTTT.